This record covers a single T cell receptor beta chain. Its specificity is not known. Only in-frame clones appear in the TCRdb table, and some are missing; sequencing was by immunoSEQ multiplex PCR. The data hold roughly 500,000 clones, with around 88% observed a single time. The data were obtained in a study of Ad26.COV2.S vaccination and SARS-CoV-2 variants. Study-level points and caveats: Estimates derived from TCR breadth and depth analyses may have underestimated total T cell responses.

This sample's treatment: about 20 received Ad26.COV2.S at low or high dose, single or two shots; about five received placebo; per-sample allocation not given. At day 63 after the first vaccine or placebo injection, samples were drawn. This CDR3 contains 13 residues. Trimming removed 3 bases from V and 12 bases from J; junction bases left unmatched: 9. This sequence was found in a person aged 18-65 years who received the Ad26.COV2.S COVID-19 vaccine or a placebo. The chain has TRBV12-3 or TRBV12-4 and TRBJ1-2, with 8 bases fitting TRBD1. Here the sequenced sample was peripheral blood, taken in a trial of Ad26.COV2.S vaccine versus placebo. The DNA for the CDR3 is TGTGCCAGCAGTTTGACAGGGGAGGCCGTAGACACCTTC. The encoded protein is CASSLTGEAVDTF.